The rows below give T cell receptor beta chains drawn from one sample of a study of graft-versus-host responses after intestinal transplantation. Some clones are missing from TCRdb's copy, which holds only in-frame ones; the method was immunoSEQ multiplex PCR. The repertoire holds about 9,500 clones, with around 27% as singletons. Sample: alloreactive CD4+ T cells from a mixed lymphocyte reaction culture, taken before intestinal transplant. The receptor set was obtained from a human patient who received an intestinal transplant. Both conserved end residues are part of each CDR3. Each record gives: J gene, clone size, V gene, D gene, CDR3 protein, CDR3 DNA. The D gene is left open where the match is weak. Clone size is not always given. Where it is, it says once, few, many or a class for expanded clones.

>TRBJ2-2|.|TRBV11-2|TRBD2
CASSLISGLETGELFF
TGTGCCAGCAGCTTAATCTCGGGACTAGAAACCGGGGAGCTGTTTTTT
>TRBJ2-7|.|TRBV19|TRBD1
CASSVTGESYEQYF
TGTGCCAGTAGTGTCACAGGGGAGTCCTACGAGCAGTACTTC
>TRBJ2-7|.|TRBV7-9|TRBD1
CASSNFGTVLYEQYF
TGTGCCAGCAGCAACTTCGGGACAGTCCTTTACGAGCAGTACTTC
>TRBJ2-5|few|TRBV5-4|TRBD2
CASRDPREGWETQYF
TGTGCCAGCAGAGATCCGCGGGAGGGCTGGGAGACCCAGTACTTC
>TRBJ1-1|.|TRBV13|TRBD1
CASSLALRQGKGEAFF
TGTGCCAGCAGCTTAGCCCTGAGACAGGGTAAAGGTGAAGCTTTCTTT
>TRBJ1-5|.|TRBV6-6|.
CASGGWQPEHF
TGTGCCAGTGGGGGGTGGCAGCCTGAGCATTTT
>TRBJ2-6|once|TRBV27|.
CASSSRSGANVLTF
TGTGCCAGCAGTTCCCGTTCTGGGGCCAACGTCCTGACTTTC
>TRBJ1-1|large|TRBV19|TRBD1
CASSNQGVEAFF
TGTGCCAGTAGTAACCAGGGGGTTGAAGCTTTCTTT
>TRBJ2-7|.|TRBV6-5|.
CASSYPGSLYEQYF
TGTGCCAGCAGTTACCCGGGTAGCCTGTACGAGCAGTACTTC
>TRBJ2-1|few|TRBV19|TRBD2
CASTLGGEGRGEQFF
TGTGCCAGTACCCTCGGGGGGGAGGGCCGGGGTGAGCAGTTCTTC
>TRBJ2-7|.|TRBV11-3|.
CASSPGLDPSYEQYF
TGTGCCAGCAGCCCTGGACTTGATCCTTCCTACGAGCAGTACTTC
>TRBJ2-7|few|TRBV13|.
CASSRGSYEQYF
TGTGCCAGCAGCCGGGGCTCCTACGAGCAGTACTTC
>TRBJ2-7|few|TRBV4-3|TRBD2
CASSQDGGSWYEQYF
TGCGCCAGCAGCCAAGACGGCGGGAGCTGGTACGAGCAGTACTTC
>TRBJ2-3|.|TRBV19|.
CASSISGGAADTQYF
TGTGCCAGTAGTATTTCCGGGGGCGCGGCAGATACGCAGTATTTT
>TRBJ2-1|.|TRBV6-5|TRBD2
CASSRTSGRMDEQFF
TGTGCCAGCAGCAGGACTAGCGGGAGGATGGATGAGCAGTTCTTC
>TRBJ1-1|few|TRBV6-5|.
CASSRQYTEAFF
TGTGCCAGCAGCCGACAGTACACTGAAGCTTTCTTT
>TRBJ2-5|.|TRBV18|TRBD2
CASSPPGGETQYF
TGTGCCAGCTCACCCCCTGGGGGGGAAACCCAGTACTTC
>TRBJ1-6|.|TRBV7-9|.
CASSSPGGSPLHF
TGTGCCAGCAGCTCCCCGGGAGGTTCACCCCTCCACTTT
>TRBJ1-5|.|TRBV6-1|TRBD1
CASSEEGQGPQHF
TGTGCCAGCAGTGAAGAGGGACAGGGACCCCAGCATTTT
>TRBJ1-2|medium-sized|TRBV11-3|.
CASSPLIYGYTF
TGTGCCAGCAGCCCCCTAATCTATGGCTACACCTTC
>TRBJ2-5|few|TRBV28|.
CASSLPEGRQETQYF
TGTGCCAGCAGTTTACCCGAGGGGCGCCAAGAGACCCAGTACTTC
>TRBJ2-3|few|TRBV27|TRBD2
CASSLTLAGGRTDTQYF
TGTGCCAGCAGTTTGACCTTAGCGGGAGGTCGTACAGATACGCAGTATTTT
>TRBJ1-2|.|TRBV9|.
CASSVQTKDKRPLSYTF
TGTGCCAGCAGCGTACAGACTAAAGACAAGCGTCCCCTTAGCTACACCTTC
>TRBJ2-1|.|TRBV9|TRBD2
CASSVVPLAGEGYNEQFF
TGTGCCAGCAGCGTAGTTCCACTAGCGGGAGAGGGATACAATGAGCAGTTCTTC
>TRBJ1-3|few|TRBV7-9|.
CASRPGTLSGNTIYF
TGTGCCAGCAGACCCGGGACCCTCTCTGGAAACACCATATATTTT
>TRBJ2-1|.|TRBV7-2|TRBD2
CASSISGRAGNEQFF
TGTGCCAGCAGCATTAGCGGGAGGGCCGGGAATGAGCAGTTCTTC
>TRBJ2-1|few|TRBV2|.
CASSEPPYNEQFF
TGTGCCAGCAGTGAACCCCCCTACAATGAGCAGTTCTTC
>TRBJ2-1|.|TRBV5-1|TRBD1
CASSMEQGDYNEQFF
TGCGCCAGCAGCATGGAACAGGGGGACTACAATGAGCAGTTCTTC
>TRBJ2-2|.|TRBV7-2|TRBD2
CASSARLAGGSTGELFF
TGTGCCAGCAGCGCCAGACTAGCGGGAGGGTCCACCGGGGAGCTGTTTTTT
>TRBJ1-1|.|TRBV7-6|.
CASRPGFLTEAFF
TGTGCCAGCAGGCCGGGATTTCTCACTGAAGCTTTCTTT
>TRBJ2-7|few|TRBV6-6|.
CASSYPGWEYPYEQYF
TGTGCCAGCAGTTACCCCGGTTGGGAGTATCCCTACGAGCAGTACTTC
>TRBJ2-7|.|TRBV4-3|.
CASSQVGGLEAEQYF
TGCGCCAGCAGCCAAGTTGGGGGGCTAGAGGCCGAGCAGTACTTC
>TRBJ1-2|few|TRBV6-4|.
CASSDSHGNYGYTF
TGTGCCAGCAGTGACTCGCACGGGAACTATGGCTACACCTTC
>TRBJ1-2|.|TRBV6-1|TRBD1
CASSDTFTGDSFYGYTF
TGTGCCAGCAGTGATACCTTTACAGGGGACTCCTTCTATGGCTACACCTTC
>TRBJ2-7|.|TRBV4-3|TRBD1
CASSPTTGAYEQYF
TGCGCCAGCAGCCCTACAACAGGGGCCTACGAGCAGTACTTC
>TRBJ2-1|medium-sized|TRBV9|.
CASSALPWEDSYNEQFF
TGTGCCAGCAGCGCCCTCCCCTGGGAGGACTCCTACAATGAGCAGTTCTTC
>TRBJ2-2|few|TRBV9|.
CASSLNPSFGGWATGELFF
TGTGCCAGCAGCCTTAACCCCTCGTTCGGAGGGTGGGCCACCGGGGAGCTGTTTTTT
>TRBJ1-1|.|TRBV7-9|.
CASSWASNTEAFF
TGTGCCAGCAGCTGGGCTTCCAACACTGAAGCTTTCTTT
>TRBJ2-7|.|TRBV6-1|.
CASTSIGEQYF
TGTGCCAGCACCAGCATTGGGGAGCAGTACTTC
>TRBJ2-2|medium-sized|TRBV27|.
CASGWVTGELFF
TGTGCCAGCGGGTGGGTCACCGGGGAGCTGTTTTTT
>TRBJ1-1|.|TRBV7-9|TRBD1
CASSLDEFGRDRVNTEAFF
TGTGCCAGCAGCTTAGATGAGTTTGGCAGGGACAGGGTGAACACTGAAGCTTTCTTT
>TRBJ2-7|.|TRBV6-5|.
CASSAIGTTYEQYF
TGTGCCAGCAGCGCCATCGGGACCACCTACGAGCAGTACTTC
>TRBJ2-7|few|TRBV7-7|.
CASSLAEPYEQYF
TGTGCCAGCAGCTTAGCGGAGCCCTACGAGCAGTACTTC
>TRBJ2-7|few|TRBV11-2|.
CASSPQYRGSPYEQYF
TGTGCCAGCAGCCCCCAGTACCGGGGGAGTCCCTACGAGCAGTACTTC
>TRBJ1-5|.|TRBV28|.
CASSVGILSNQPQHF
TGTGCCAGCAGTGTGGGCATACTTAGCAATCAGCCCCAGCATTTT
>TRBJ2-2|.|TRBV7-3|.
CASSLSHTGELFF
TGTGCCAGCAGCTTAAGCCACACCGGGGAGCTGTTTTTT
>TRBJ2-7|.|TRBV6-1|.
CASSPVPLASYEQYF
TGTGCCAGCAGTCCTGTCCCACTAGCATCCTACGAGCAGTACTTC
>TRBJ2-7|few|TRBV21-1|.
CASSLRAGDSYEQYF
TGTGCCAGCAGCCTCAGAGCGGGAGACTCCTACGAGCAGTACTTC
>TRBJ1-5|.|TRBV4-1|.
CASSQGNFGQPQHF
TGCGCCAGCAGCCAGGGGAATTTTGGGCAGCCCCAGCATTTT
>TRBJ1-2|.|TRBV4-1|.
CASSQDSSPNYGYTF
TGCGCCAGCAGCCAAGACTCGTCTCCGAACTATGGCTACACCTTC
>TRBJ2-7|once|TRBV6-5|TRBD2
CASSYGTSASYEQYF
TGTGCCAGCAGTTACGGGACTAGCGCCTCCTACGAGCAGTACTTC
>TRBJ2-3|few|TRBV28|.
CASSFESVGARRDSTDTQYF
TGTGCCAGCAGTTTCGAGTCCGTGGGGGCGAGGCGGGACTCCACAGATACGCAGTATTTT
>TRBJ2-7|few|TRBV4-1|.
CASSQINFYEQYF
TGCGCCAGCAGCCAGATTAACTTCTACGAGCAGTACTTC
>TRBJ2-7|.|TRBV7-9|.
CASSGTYEQYF
TGTGCCAGCAGCGGCACCTACGAGCAGTACTTC